The subject of this entry is one TCR beta chain. This record belongs to a study of blood T cell repertoires in COVID-19. Study details: The samples span acute and convalescent COVID-19 from the United States, Italy and Spain. Nucleic acid was either cDNA or gDNA, and it came from T cells, B-cell-depleted T cells, or PBMCs.

In the authors' workflow: Nucleated cell number was recorded as an estimate derived from reference gene primer amplification. Assay: immunoSEQ multiplex PCR; the TCRdb copy retains only in-frame clones and omits some. V, J and clone size derive from that table, while D and trimming were established from the DNA sequence. The sample consists of some 100,000 clones, 90% to 95% of them appearing once. Germline CDR1 and CDR2: LNHDA and SQIVND (reference sequence). The CDR3 is made up of 14 amino acids. Trimming pared 4 bases from V and 4 bases from J, leaving 10 bases between. The rearrangement uses TRBV19 and TRBJ1-4, with a possible D match to TRBD1 (5 bases). The sequence came from a man in his 60s with acute or convalescent COVID-19. Source material: peripheral blood. The CDR3 is CASSRGRSNEKLFF. In DNA, the CDR3 is TGTGCCAGTAGTAGGGGCCGCAGTAATGAAAAACTGTTTTTT.